One TCR beta chain is described in this entry. This receptor's antigen is unknown. Within one base of it there is no much larger clone, and no base qualities were kept. Systemically healthy Caucasian individuals from Russia, around 39 in total and aged about 6 to 100 years, were included as donors. Each donor gave 8 to 10 milliliters of peripheral blood, collected into EDTA-treated Vacutainer tubes. Ficoll-Paque density-gradient centrifugation was used to isolate PBMCs, with at least 6.5 million per sample. Total RNA, at least 6 micrograms per sample, was extracted from PBMCs with Trizol reagent. Naive CD45RAhigh/CD27high T cell percentages were measured by flow cytometry on a PBMC aliquot from every donor. The data are from a study of blood T cells in healthy people across ages (dated by TCRdb to between 2015 and 2017). Some background on the complete study: In model experiments, template switching captured roughly one uniquely barcoded TCR beta cDNA molecule for every two T cells. To track age-related changes in TCR beta repertoire diversity, the study relied on deep sequencing normalized with unique cDNA molecular identifiers. To avoid experimental bias, donors of different ages were distributed randomly across sequencing lanes. The donors were divided into four age groups: young (average approximately 17 years), middle-aged (about 40), aged (about 60) and long-lived (roughly 88). Using the same blood draw, the study looked at two additional independent replicas of 1 million unique cDNA reads for two donors, one aged 18 to 30 and the other aged 80 or older. On the study overall, not on this receptor specifically: Bulk unsorted PBMC profiling prevented conclusive comparison of naive and antigen-experienced compartments. The percentage of naive T cells measured by flow cytometry correlated strongly with observed TCR beta diversity. The CMV infection status of donors was not known, potentially confounding age-related changes in expanded clonotypes. Estimates of total diversity based on one million sequenced T cells were regarded as lower bounds and as underestimates. As age increased, observed TCR beta diversity per million T cells dropped in a roughly linear way, and a significant reduction was already evident by age roughly 36. Compared with the aged group, the long-lived group had more naive CD4+ T cells, fewer expanded clones and increased TCR diversity, suggesting age selection.

CDR1 and CDR2 were assigned from the germline V gene as SNHLY and FYNNEI. The junction shows trimming of 8 bases on V and 0 bases on J, plus 13 bases between the germline ends. The CDR3 sequence holds 14 residues, the cysteine and phenylalanine included. The read is trimmed to its CDR3 DNA, 42 bases read in frame from base 1. Libraries were prepared through 5' RACE. Instrument used: Illumina HiSeq 2500. A second roughly 7 to 11 cycle PCR used a sample-barcoded 5' primer and a J-beta primer mix. Each TCR beta cDNA molecule received a unique molecular identifier from a template-switch 5' adaptor carrying 12 random nucleotides. Each sample yielded at least 3 million CDR3-containing paired-end reads. First-strand cDNA was synthesized from all RNA with the Mint cDNA synthesis kit, primed by a TRBC-specific oligonucleotide. After uracil-DNA glycosylase treatment, a first 18-cycle PCR used universal primers M1SS and BC2_uni_R on all cDNA. The original methods were these. Normalization of each sample was performed by random selection of 1 million high-quality reads, each carrying a distinct molecular identifier. Instead of being binned into consensus sequences, reads with shared molecular identifiers were discarded. MiTCR, set to a Q25 quality threshold and the strictest error-elimination algorithm, was used for CDR3 identification, clonotype clustering and error correction. A nonparametric unseen species model with Euler transformation was used to estimate lower-bound total TCR beta diversity. Through fastp at Q25 and MiXCR, TCRdb rebuilt clones from the public reads, retaining in-frame beta chains. Under each unique CDR3 protein, matching rows form one entry showing the most common genes and DNA. The V and J calls were not made by the authors but by TCRdb's processing. The sample contains hundreds of thousands of distinct CDR3 sequences, more than 50% of them found a single time. The ten largest make up around 24% of the sample.

Sample: blood. This clonotype originated in a man aged 40-49 years in good health. In this chain, TRBV2 is recombined with TRBJ1-1, and possibly TRBD1, on 6 matching bases. Here the CDR3 is given as CASSITGMNTEAFF. The nucleotides are TGTGCCAGCTCAATAACAGGGATGAACACTGAAGCTTTCTTT.